Following are 23 T cell receptor beta chains from one sample sequenced in a study of siplizumab effects on memory and regulatory T cells. The antigens of these receptors remain unknown. The authors cocultured the mixed lymphocyte reaction cells at 37 degrees C for around 6 days. Data came from immunoSEQ multiplex PCR; TCRdb stores just in-frame clones and leaves some out. The sample carries 9,500 to 11,000 clones, around 45% recorded once. Sequenced sample: CFSE-low (dividing) CD4+ T cells sorted from an allogeneic mixed lymphocyte reaction. Receptors originate from a human donor in good health; the cells came from an allogeneic mixed lymphocyte reaction.

This clone was counted only a few times. The gene calls are TRBV7-3 and TRBJ2-3; 8 bases are shared with TRBD2. Germline V lookup: CDR1 SGHTA, CDR2 FQGTGA. V was clipped by 0 bases and J by 6 bases; unmatched bases: 2. CDR3 length: 14 amino acids. CDR3 amino acids: CASSLTSGSDTQYF. CDR3 nucleotides: TGTGCCAGCAGCTTAACCAGCGGGAGTGATACGCAGTATTTT.

By share of the sample, this clone is medium-sized. The chain couples TRBV14 to TRBJ1-2; D uncertain. Germline-derived CDR1 and CDR2 are SGHDN and FVKESK. V was trimmed by 6 bases and J by 3 bases, leaving 8 bases between them. This CDR3 comprises 12 residues. CDR3 bases: TGTGCCAGCAGTGGCAGCCACTATGGCTACACCTTC. Amino acid sequence: CASSGSHYGYTF.

This clone is medium-sized (0.01 to 0.1%) within its sample. This chain joins TRBV5-6 and TRBJ2-7; no definite D call. The germline CDR1 and CDR2 sequences are SGHDT and YYEEEE. The ends were cut back, 4 bases at V and 2 bases at J, with 19 bases in the middle. CDR3 length: 16 amino acids. The DNA of the CDR3 is TGTGCCAGCAGCCCGGATGCAGGTGATCCCGCCTACGAGCAGTACTTC. This codes for CASSPDAGDPAYEQYF.

This clone was counted a few times. The rearrangement joins TRBV30 to TRBJ1-1; the D is unclear. With 3 bases removed from V and 5 bases from J, the gap between germline ends came to 10 bases. CDR1 and CDR2 (germline): GTSNPN, SVGIG (reference sequence). The CDR3 sequence is 12 residues long. CDR3 sequence reads: CAWSQTRTEAFF. The CDR3 DNA reads TGTGCCTGGAGCCAAACTCGGACTGAAGCTTTCTTT.

This clone was seen only a few times. The chain uses TRBV2 and TRBJ2-5; 9 nucleotides agree with TRBD2. The ends lost 3 bases at V and 5 bases at J; junction bases unmatched: 7. This CDR3 has 15 amino acids. CDR1 is SNHLY, CDR2 FYNNEI, per germline. CDR3 protein: CASSENHGTSETQYF. The CDR3 DNA is TGTGCCAGCAGTGAGAATCATGGGACTAGCGAGACCCAGTACTTC. Drawing the rest from reference TRBV2 and TRBJ2-5, the complete variable domain is EPEVTQTPSHQVTQMGQEVILRCVPISNHLYFYWYRQILGQKVEFLVSFYNNEISEKSEIFDDQFSVERPDGSNFTLKIRSTKLEDSAMYFCASSENHGTSETQYFGPGTRLLVL.

The chain is built from TRBV2 and TRBJ1-1; D call uncertain. V lost 6 bases and J lost 1, with 12 bases in between. CDR1 is SNHLY and CDR2 is FYNNEI in the germline V gene. The CDR3 has 14 amino acids. The CDR3 DNA reads as TGTGCCAGCAGCCACTTAACTGAGAACACTGAAGCTTTCTTT. This gives the protein CASSHLTENTEAFF.

The rearrangement joins TRBV30 to TRBJ2-1; 12 nucleotides align to TRBD2. The ends lost 1 base at V and 0 bases at J; junction bases unmatched: 4. This CDR3 contains 17 residues. The germline CDR1 and CDR2 sequences are GTSNPN and SVGIG (reference sequence). The DNA for the CDR3 is TGTGCCTGGAGTGCTAGCGGGAGGGGTTACTCCTACAATGAGCAGTTCTTC. Residues: CAWSASGRGYSYNEQFF.

This clone appeared a few times. The rearrangement links TRBV7-9 to TRBJ2-1, with TRBD2 matching over 8 bases. J was trimmed by 0 bases and V by 4 bases; bases with no gene match: 11. Germline V CDR1 and CDR2: SEHNR, FQNEAQ (reference sequence). The CDR3 is made up of 18 amino acids. Here the CDR3 reads CASSSRTSSQSSYNEQFF. As DNA, the CDR3 is TGTGCCAGCAGCTCAAGGACTAGCTCCCAGAGCTCCTACAATGAGCAGTTCTTC.

This clone came up a few times. V is TRBV30 and J is TRBJ2-4, with no clear D. CDR3 length equals 15 residues. V gave up 5 bases and J gave up 1 base, with 15 bases separating them. CDR1 GTSNPN and CDR2 SVGIG come from the germline V gene (reference sequence). CDR3 amino acids: CAWSPRASAKNIQYF. CDR3 nucleotide sequence: TGTGCCTGGTCTCCTAGGGCTTCGGCCAAAAACATTCAGTACTTC.

The chain is built from TRBV28 and TRBJ2-7; 11 bases map to TRBD2. Germline CDR1 MDHEN, CDR2 SYDVKM. The V gene end was trimmed by 6 bases and the J gene end by 1 base; junction bases not matched to a gene: 8. The CDR3 is made up of 16 amino acids. CDR3 region: CASRRLAGGPSYEQYF. As DNA, the CDR3 is TGTGCCAGCAGGCGCTTAGCGGGAGGGCCTTCCTACGAGCAGTACTTC.

The chain combines TRBV5-1 with TRBJ1-1, with 9 bases fitting TRBD1. The CDR3 length is 14 residues. The V and J ends lost 4 bases and 5 bases, in that order; junction bases with no gene match: 6. Germline V lookup: CDR1 SGHRS, CDR2 YFSETQ. Here the CDR3 reads CASSGGTGRTEAFF. The DNA for the CDR3 is TGCGCCAGCAGCGGCGGGACAGGGAGAACTGAAGCTTTCTTT.

This rearrangement joins TRBV14 to TRBJ2-5; no clear D gene. The CDR3 spans 15 residues. Germline CDR1 and CDR2: SGHDN and FVKESK. Trimming shortened V by 2 bases and J by 1 base, and 11 bases separated the two germline ends. Here the CDR3 DNA reads TGTGCCAGCAGCCAACGCCGGACGATCCAAGAGACCCAGTACTTC. As protein: CASSQRRTIQETQYF. Supplemented by reference TRBV14 and TRBJ2-5, the full variable domain reads EAGVTQFPSHSVIEKGQTVTLRCDPISGHDNLYWYRRVMGKEIKFLLHFVKESKQDESGMPNNRFLAERTGGTYSTLKVQPAELEDSGVYFCASSQRRTIQETQYFGPGTRLLVL.

J is TRBJ2-7 and V is TRBV18; D possibly corresponds to TRBD2 (5 bases). This CDR3 spans 13 amino acids. The V and J ends lost 6 bases and 4 bases respectively, with 13 bases between them. CDR1 and CDR2 (germline): KGHSH, LQKENI. The chain's CDR3 is CASSKAGRYEQYF. The CDR3 DNA follows: TGTGCCAGCTCTAAGGCGGGCAGATACGAGCAGTACTTC.

The gene calls are TRBV29-1 and TRBJ1-2; D call uncertain. In germline, CDR1 is SQVTM, CDR2 ANQGSEA. The CDR3 spans 13 residues. The V gene lost 6 bases and the J gene lost 0 bases, with 11 bases spanning the gap. CDR3 sequence reads: CSVLQYTNYGYTF. CDR3 nucleotide sequence: TGCAGCGTACTACAGTATACTAACTATGGCTACACCTTC.

The chain carries TRBV30 and TRBJ2-7, with no clear D. The CDR3 length is 14 residues. From germline, CDR1 is GTSNPN and CDR2 SVGIG (reference sequence). With 0 bases removed from V and 0 bases from J, the gap between germline ends came to 9 bases. The CDR3 DNA sequence: TGTGCCTGGAGTGTAGCCCTCGACTCCTACGAGCAGTACTTC. Residues: CAWSVALDSYEQYF.

The J gene is TRBJ1-2, the V gene TRBV5-1, with 8 nucleotides matching TRBD1. The germline V gene encodes CDR1 SGHRS and CDR2 YFSETQ. Unmatched junction bases numbered 5, after V lost 3 bases and J lost 1 base. The CDR3 sequence is 15 residues long. DNA for the CDR3: TGCGCCAGCAGCTATACCGGGACAGGTAACTATGGCTACACCTTC. Translation: CASSYTGTGNYGYTF.

This sequence joins TRBV15 and TRBJ2-1; 10 nucleotides match TRBD2. Unmatched junction bases numbered 12, after V lost 1 base and J lost 9 bases. Germline loops: CDR1 LNHNV, CDR2 YYDKDF (reference sequence). This CDR3 region has 17 residues. The DNA for the CDR3 is TGTGCCACCAGCAGAGGAGTACGAGCGGGAGGGCCTGCTGAGCAGTTCTTC. Its protein is CATSRGVRAGGPAEQFF. The variable domain in full, with the rest retrieved from reference TRBV15 and TRBJ2-1, is DAMVIQNPRYQVTQFGKPVTLSCSQTLNHNVMYWYQQKSSQAPKLLFHYYDKDFNNEADTPDNFQSRRPNTSFCFLDIRSPGLGDTAMYLCATSRGVRAGGPAEQFFGPGTRLTVL.

The genes are TRBV9 and TRBJ1-4, with D possibly being TRBD1 (6 bases). From germline, CDR1 is SGDLS and CDR2 YYNGEE. This CDR3 comprises 17 residues. Trimming shortened V by 2 bases and J by 1 base, and 15 bases separated the two germline ends. The DNA for the CDR3 is TGTGCCAGCAGCGTCAGCCAGGGGTGGGTAACTAATGAAAAACTGTTTTTT. It translates to CASSVSQGWVTNEKLFF.

This clone showed up just a few times. The CDR3 sequence is CASSDSRVGRAFF. The CDR3 region has the DNA TGTGCCAGCAGTGACTCGAGGGTAGGACGAGCTTTCTTT. The V call is TRBV6-4, the J call TRBJ1-1; D uncertain. Looked up from germline, CDR1 is MRHNA and CDR2 is SNTAGT. Trimming removed 0 bases at V and 10 bases at J, with 12 bases between. CDR3 length: 13 residues.

This clone was found a few times. V is TRBV29-1 and J is TRBJ1-1; perhaps TRBD1 as D (6 bases). Germline CDR1 reads SQVTM; CDR2 reads ANQGSEA. V shed 6 bases and J shed 9 bases, with 20 bases lying between them. CDR3 length: 13 residues. CDR3 protein: CSVPSQGVAQAFF. DNA for the CDR3: TGCAGCGTGCCCTCACAGGGAGTCGCCCAAGCTTTCTTT.

The gene calls are TRBV18 and TRBJ1-1; no definite D call. Germline-derived CDR1 and CDR2 are KGHSH and LQKENI. V lost 2 bases and J lost 0, with 4 bases in between. This CDR3 comprises 13 residues. For the CDR3, the DNA is TGTGCCAGCTCACCAGAAATGAACACTGAAGCTTTCTTT. Translating gives CASSPEMNTEAFF.

This clone was seen once. A much larger clone sits a single nucleotide away, making a read error possible. The CDR3 coding sequence is TGTGCCAGTAGTAGGACAGGGGAGGCCCAGTACTTC. It codes for CASSRTGEAQYF. This chain links TRBV19 with TRBJ2-5, with 9 bases identical to TRBD1. This CDR3 is built from 12 residues. V was clipped by 4 bases and J by 9 bases; unmatched bases: 3. Germline CDR1 LNHDA, CDR2 SQIVND (reference sequence).

The chain recombines TRBV5-1 with TRBJ1-2; 9 bases align to TRBD1. This CDR3 is built from 13 residues. The germline V gene encodes CDR1 SGHRS and CDR2 YFSETQ. The ends lost 2 bases at V and 6 bases at J; junction bases unmatched: 2. The CDR3, as DNA: TGCGCCAGCAGCTTCCGACAGGGGGATGGCTACACCTTC. It yields the protein CASSFRQGDGYTF.